The clone carrying this T cell receptor (beta chain) was picked up a small number of times. Its specificity is not known. Germline-derived CDR1 and CDR2 are SGHNT and YYREEE (reference sequence). This CDR3 is 13 amino acids long. The germline V and J ends were trimmed by 5 bases and 10 bases, with 16 bases remaining between them. These data come from a study of CD8+ T cells in alopecia areata. Study findings and constraints: Sharing of TCR sequences between patients (possibly for HLA-related reasons) was less clear than in mice. Scalp samples also contribute reads from the resident alphabeta T cells found in normal skin. An increase in clonality over normal scalp was evident in lesional scalp, especially alopecia totalis/universalis.

Extracted from the samples, RNA was reverse transcribed into cDNA to serve as the sequencing template. The data were produced by immunoSEQ multiplex PCR, yet TCRdb's version contains in-frame clones alone and is incomplete. The repertoire has approximately 150,000 clones, about 60% of them found once; the top ten carry over 4%. PBMCs provided sorted CD4+ and CD8+ T cells. The specimen sequenced was CD4+ T cells sorted from blood. This sequence originates from a human donor in good health. This sequence joins TRBV5-4 and TRBJ2-1; a possible D gene is TRBD2 (5 bases). The CDR3 DNA reads TGTGCCAGCAGTCGTAGTGGGAGTGACGAGCAGTTCTTC. It specifies CASSRSGSDEQFF.